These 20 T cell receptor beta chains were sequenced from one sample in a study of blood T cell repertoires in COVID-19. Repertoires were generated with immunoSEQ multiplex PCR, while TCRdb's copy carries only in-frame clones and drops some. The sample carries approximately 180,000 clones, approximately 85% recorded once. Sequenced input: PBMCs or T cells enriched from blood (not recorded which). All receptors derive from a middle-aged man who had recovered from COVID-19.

DNA of the CDR3: TGTGCCAGCAGTCCCCAAATAGGGGGGGCTGGGGAGACCCAGTACTTC. Amino acid sequence: CASSPQIGGAGETQYF. V gene TRBV28 combines with J gene TRBJ2-5; a possible D gene is TRBD2 (7 bases). Germline V CDR1 and CDR2: MDHEN, SYDVKM. Deletions cut 5 bases from V and 5 bases from J, with 21 bases between. There are 16 residues in the CDR3.

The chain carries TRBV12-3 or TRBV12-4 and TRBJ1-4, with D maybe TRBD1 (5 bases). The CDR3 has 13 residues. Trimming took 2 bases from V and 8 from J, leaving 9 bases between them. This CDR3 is CASSLRGEEKLFF. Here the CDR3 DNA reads TGTGCCAGCAGTTTAAGGGGTGAGGAAAAACTGTTTTTT.

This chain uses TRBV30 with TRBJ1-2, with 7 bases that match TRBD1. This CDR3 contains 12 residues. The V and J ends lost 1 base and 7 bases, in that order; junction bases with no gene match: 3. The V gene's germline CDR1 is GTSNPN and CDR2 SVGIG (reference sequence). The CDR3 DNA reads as TGTGCCTGGAGTGCCACAGGGGTTGGCTACACCTTC. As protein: CAWSATGVGYTF.

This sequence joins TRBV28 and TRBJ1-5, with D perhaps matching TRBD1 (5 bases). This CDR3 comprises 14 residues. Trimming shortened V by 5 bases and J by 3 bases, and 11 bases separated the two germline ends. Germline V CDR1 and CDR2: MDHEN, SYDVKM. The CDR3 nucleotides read TGTGCCAGCAGTCTGCTGACAGACAATCAGCCCCAGCATTTT. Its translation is CASSLLTDNQPQHF. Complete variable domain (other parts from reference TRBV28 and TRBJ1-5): DVKVTQSSRYLVKRTGEKVFLECVQDMDHENMFWYRQDPGLGLRLIYFSYDVKMKEKGDIPEGYSVSREKKERFSLILESASTNQTSMYLCASSLLTDNQPQHFGDGTRLSIL.

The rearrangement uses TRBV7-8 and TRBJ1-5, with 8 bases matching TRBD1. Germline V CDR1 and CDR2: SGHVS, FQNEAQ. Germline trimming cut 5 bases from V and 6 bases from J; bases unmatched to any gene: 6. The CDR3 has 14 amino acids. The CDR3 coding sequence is TGTGCCAGCAGCGGAGACAGGGGACGTCAGCCCCAGCATTTT. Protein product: CASSGDRGRQPQHF.

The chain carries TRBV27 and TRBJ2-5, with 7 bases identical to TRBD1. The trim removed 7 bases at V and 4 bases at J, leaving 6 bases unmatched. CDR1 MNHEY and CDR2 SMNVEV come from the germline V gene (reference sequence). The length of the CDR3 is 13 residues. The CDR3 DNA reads TGTGCCAGCACTGACAGGGTAGCAGAGACCCAGTACTTC. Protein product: CASTDRVAETQYF.

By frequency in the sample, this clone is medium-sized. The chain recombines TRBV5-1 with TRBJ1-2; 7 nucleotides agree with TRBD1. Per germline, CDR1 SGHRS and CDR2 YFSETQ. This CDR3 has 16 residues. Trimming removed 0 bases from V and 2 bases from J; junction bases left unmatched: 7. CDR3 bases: TGCGCCAGCAGCTTGGGCTCGGGACAGCAGAACTATGGCTACACCTTC. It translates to CASSLGSGQQNYGYTF.

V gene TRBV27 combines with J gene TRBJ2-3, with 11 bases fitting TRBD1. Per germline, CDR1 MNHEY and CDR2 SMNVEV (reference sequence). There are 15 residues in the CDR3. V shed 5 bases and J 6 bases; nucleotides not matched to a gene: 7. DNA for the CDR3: TGTGCCAGCAGTGGTCAGGGACAGGGGGAGGATACGCAGTATTTT. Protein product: CASSGQGQGEDTQYF.

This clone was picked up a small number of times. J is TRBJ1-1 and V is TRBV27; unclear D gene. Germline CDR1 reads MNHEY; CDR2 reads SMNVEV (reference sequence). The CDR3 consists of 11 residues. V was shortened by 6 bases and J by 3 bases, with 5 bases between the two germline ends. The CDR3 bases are TGTGCCAGCAGAGACTACACTGAAGCTTTCTTT. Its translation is CASRDYTEAFF.

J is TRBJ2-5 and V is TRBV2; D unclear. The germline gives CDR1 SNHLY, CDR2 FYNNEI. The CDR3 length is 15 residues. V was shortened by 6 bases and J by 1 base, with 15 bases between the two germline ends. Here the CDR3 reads CASRPQTSLQETQYF. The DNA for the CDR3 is TGTGCCAGCAGACCACAGACAAGCCTCCAAGAGACCCAGTACTTC.

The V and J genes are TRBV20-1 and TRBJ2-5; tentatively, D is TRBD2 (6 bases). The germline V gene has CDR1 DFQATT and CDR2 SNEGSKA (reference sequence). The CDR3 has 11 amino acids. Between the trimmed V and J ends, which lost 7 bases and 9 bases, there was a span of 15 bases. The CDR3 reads CSGDVGGSQYF. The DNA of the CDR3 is TGCAGTGGTGATGTTGGGGGGTCCCAGTACTTC.

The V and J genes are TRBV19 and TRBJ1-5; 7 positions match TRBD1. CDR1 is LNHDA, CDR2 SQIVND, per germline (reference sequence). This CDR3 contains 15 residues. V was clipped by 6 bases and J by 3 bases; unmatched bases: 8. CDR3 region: CASSSTGDFNQPQHF. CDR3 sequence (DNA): TGTGCCAGTAGCTCAACAGGGGATTTCAATCAGCCCCAGCATTTT.

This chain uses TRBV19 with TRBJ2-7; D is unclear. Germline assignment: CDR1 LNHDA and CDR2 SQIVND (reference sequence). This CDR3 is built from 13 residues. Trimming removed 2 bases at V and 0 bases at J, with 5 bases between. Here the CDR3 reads CASSISSSYEQYF. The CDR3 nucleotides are TGTGCCAGTAGTATATCTTCCTCCTACGAGCAGTACTTC.

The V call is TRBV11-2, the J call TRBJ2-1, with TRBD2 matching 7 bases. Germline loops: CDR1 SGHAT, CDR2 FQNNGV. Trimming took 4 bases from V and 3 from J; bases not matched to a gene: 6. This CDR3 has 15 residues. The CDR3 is CASSSLLASYNEQFF. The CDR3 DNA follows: TGTGCCAGCAGCTCCTTACTAGCGAGCTACAATGAGCAGTTCTTC.

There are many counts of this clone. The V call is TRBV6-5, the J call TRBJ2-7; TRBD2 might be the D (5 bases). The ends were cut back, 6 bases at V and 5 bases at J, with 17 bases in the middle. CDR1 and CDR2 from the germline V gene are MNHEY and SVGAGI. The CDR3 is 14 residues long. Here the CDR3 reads CASRTREGPHEQYF. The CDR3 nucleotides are TGTGCCAGCAGGACGAGGGAAGGCCCCCACGAGCAGTACTTC.

The CDR3, as DNA: TGCGCCAGCAGCCAGGGGGGGAACGGGATCAAAGAGACCCAGTACTTC. Its translation: CASSQGGNGIKETQYF. This chain uses TRBV4-1 with TRBJ2-5, with TRBD2 matching over 7 bases. J lost 3 bases, V lost 3 bases, and 10 bases had no gene match. Germline V gene lookup returns CDR1 MGHRA and CDR2 YSYEKL. CDR3 length: 16 amino acids.

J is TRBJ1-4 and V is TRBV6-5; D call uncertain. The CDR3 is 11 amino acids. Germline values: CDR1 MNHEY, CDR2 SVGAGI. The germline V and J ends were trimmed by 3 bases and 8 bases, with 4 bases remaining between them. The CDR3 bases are TGTGCCAGCAGTTATCGGGAAAAACTGTTTTTT. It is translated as CASSYREKLFF.

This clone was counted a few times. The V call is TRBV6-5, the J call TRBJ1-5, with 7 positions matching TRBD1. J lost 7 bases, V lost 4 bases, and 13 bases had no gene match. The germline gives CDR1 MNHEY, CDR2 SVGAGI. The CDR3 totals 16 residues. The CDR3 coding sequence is TGTGCCAGCAGTTCTCTAGCACAGGGGAATGGGCAGCCCCAGCATTTT. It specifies CASSSLAQGNGQPQHF.

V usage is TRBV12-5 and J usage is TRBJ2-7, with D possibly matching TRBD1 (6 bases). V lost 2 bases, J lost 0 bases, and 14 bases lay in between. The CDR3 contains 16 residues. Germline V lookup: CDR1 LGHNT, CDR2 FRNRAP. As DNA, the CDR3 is TGTGCTAGTGGTTTGCTCACCCAAGGGGGCTCCTACGAGCAGTACTTC. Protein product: CASGLLTQGGSYEQYF.

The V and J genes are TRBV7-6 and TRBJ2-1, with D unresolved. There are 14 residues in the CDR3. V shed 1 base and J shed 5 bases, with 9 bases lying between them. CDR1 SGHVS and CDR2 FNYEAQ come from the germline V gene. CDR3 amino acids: CASSLVPQNNEQFF. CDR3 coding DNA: TGTGCCAGCAGCTTAGTCCCCCAAAACAATGAGCAGTTCTTC.